The next 23 T cell receptor beta chains were all read from a single sample in a study of blood T cell repertoires in COVID-19. The data were produced by immunoSEQ multiplex PCR, yet TCRdb's version contains in-frame clones alone and is incomplete. The data hold around 200,000 clones, with around 91% observed a single time. Specimen: PBMCs or T cells enriched from blood (not recorded which). These receptors all stem from a young woman who had recovered from COVID-19.

A single count supports this clone. Germline is not matched at one junction end, which may reflect a read error. V gene TRBV28 combines with J gene TRBJ1-1; TRBD1 might be the D (5 bases). The CDR3 loop spans 14 amino acids. The germline V gene encodes CDR1 MDHEN and CDR2 SYDVKM. CDR3 in DNA: TGTGCCAGCAGTGAGGGTGGGGGGAACACTGAAACTTTCTTT. Translating it yields CASSEGGGNTETFF. The full variable domain, its missing parts supplied by reference TRBV28 and TRBJ1-1, is DVKVTQSSRYLVKRTGEKVFLECVQDMDHENMFWYRQDPGLGLRLIYFSYDVKMKEKGDIPEGYSVSREKKERFSLILESASTNQTSMYLCASSEGGGNTETFFGQGTRLTVV.

The chain uses TRBV28 and TRBJ1-6; D call uncertain. CDR3 length: 17 amino acids. V lost 4 bases and J 0 bases, leaving 13 bases between the germline ends. Germline lookup yields CDR1 MDHEN and CDR2 SYDVKM. The CDR3 is CASSSPLGSSYNSPLHF. The CDR3 DNA reads TGTGCCAGCAGTTCCCCCCTGGGGAGCTCCTATAATTCACCCCTCCACTTT.

The chain carries TRBV2 and TRBJ1-1; D is perhaps TRBD1 (5 bases). CDR3 length equals 12 residues. In germline, CDR1 is SNHLY, CDR2 FYNNEI. CDR3: CVHRQGDTEAFF. The CDR3 region has the DNA TGTGTCCACCGGCAGGGTGACACTGAAGCTTTCTTT.

The J gene is TRBJ2-1, the V gene TRBV5-1; a weak D match, TRBD2 (6 bases). V was pared by 7 bases and J by 9 bases, with 26 bases between. The CDR3 covers 16 residues. The germline CDR1 and CDR2 sequences are SGHRS and YFSETQ. Written as DNA, the CDR3 is TGCGCCAGCCAGACCGTCATCGGGGGTCCAATAAGTGAGCAGTTCTTC. This sequence encodes CASQTVIGGPISEQFF.

This chain uses TRBV5-1 with TRBJ1-1, with 8 bases matching TRBD1. The CDR3 spans 15 residues. CDR1 and CDR2 from the germline V gene are SGHRS and YFSETQ. After removal of 3 bases from V and 1 base from J, the junction contained 5 bases not matched to a gene. CDR3 region: CASSSVTGANTEAFF. The CDR3, as DNA: TGCGCCAGCAGCTCGGTGACAGGGGCGAACACTGAAGCTTTCTTT.

J is TRBJ1-4 and V is TRBV18; TRBD1 aligns across 7 bases. CDR1 KGHSH and CDR2 LQKENI come from the germline V gene. The trim removed 6 bases at V and 8 bases at J, leaving 18 bases unmatched. CDR3 length: 17 residues. DNA of the CDR3: TGTGCCAGCTCGGGCGGAGGGGGCACTCAGTCGGGAGAAAAACTGTTTTTT. Translated: CASSGGGGTQSGEKLFF.

The rearrangement joins TRBV4-1 to TRBJ1-2, with D possibly TRBD1 on 6 matching bases. The V gene lost 1 base and the J gene lost 4 bases, with 10 bases spanning the gap. This CDR3 region has 14 residues. Looked up from germline, CDR1 is MGHRA and CDR2 is YSYEKL. The CDR3 nucleotides read TGCGCCAGCAGCCAAGCTGGCAGGGGCTATGGCTACACCTTC. It specifies CASSQAGRGYGYTF.

This clone was recorded once. V usage is TRBV6-1 and J usage is TRBJ1-2, with D possibly being TRBD1 (5 bases). Germline V CDR1 and CDR2: MNHNS, SASEGT. The CDR3 has 17 residues. V gave up 4 bases and J gave up 4 bases, with 22 bases separating them. Here the CDR3 reads CASSVGAAAPSSYGYTF. For the CDR3, the DNA is TGTGCCAGCAGTGTTGGGGCAGCCGCTCCCTCATCCTATGGCTACACCTTC.

This clone was counted a few times. The rearrangement links TRBV6-4 to TRBJ2-3; 9 nucleotides line up with TRBD2. The CDR3 is made up of 15 amino acids. Germline V gene lookup returns CDR1 MRHNA and CDR2 SNTAGT. Germline trimming cut 6 bases from V and 4 bases from J; bases unmatched to any gene: 8. The CDR3 region has the DNA TGTGCCAGCAGGACGGCGGCGGGAGGGCCAGATACGCAGTATTTT. Encoded protein: CASRTAAGGPDTQYF.

This clone was seen a few times. The chain uses TRBV11-1 and TRBJ2-1, with D perhaps matching TRBD1 (6 bases). This CDR3 spans 15 amino acids. The germline gives CDR1 SGHAT, CDR2 FQDESV (reference sequence). Trimming stripped 1 base from V and 3 bases from J, with 10 bases between. The CDR3 loop reads CASSLGTAFYNEQFF. The CDR3 DNA follows: TGTGCCAGCAGCTTAGGGACAGCTTTCTACAATGAGCAGTTCTTC.

The rearrangement links TRBV28 to TRBJ2-1; D is perhaps TRBD2 (7 bases). The V gene lost 7 bases and the J gene lost 0 bases, with 13 bases spanning the gap. There are 15 residues in the CDR3. The germline CDR1 and CDR2 sequences are MDHEN and SYDVKM. The CDR3 DNA sequence: TGTGCCAGCAAAGGGGGACTACTCTCCTACAATGAGCAGTTCTTC. Protein sequence: CASKGGLLSYNEQFF.

The V and J genes are TRBV5-8 and TRBJ2-3; TRBD1 agrees at 7 bases. J was trimmed by 6 bases and V by 6 bases; bases with no gene match: 10. This CDR3 region has 14 residues. CDR1 and CDR2 from the germline V gene are SGHTS and YDEGEE. CDR3 in amino acids: CASILPRGPDTQYF. CDR3 sequence (DNA): TGTGCCAGCATCTTACCTAGGGGGCCCGATACGCAGTATTTT.

V is TRBV28 and J is TRBJ2-4, with 11 bases identical to TRBD2. V trimming: 3 bases; J trimming: 3 bases; junction bases outside the gene matches: 4. Germline assignment: CDR1 MDHEN and CDR2 SYDVKM. The CDR3 is made up of 16 amino acids. The CDR3 nucleotides are TGTGCCAGCAGTTTCACTAGCGGGAGCGGCAAAAACATTCAGTACTTC. This sequence encodes CASSFTSGSGKNIQYF.

This sequence joins TRBV27 and TRBJ2-7, with 10 bases lining up with TRBD1. The CDR3 totals 14 residues. Per germline, CDR1 MNHEY and CDR2 SMNVEV (reference sequence). V lost 3 bases, J lost 6 bases, and 5 bases stayed unmatched. In nucleotides, the CDR3 is TGTGCCAGCAGTTTCCGGACAGGGGGTGGCGAGCAGTACTTC. Translating gives CASSFRTGGGEQYF.

CDR3 DNA: TGCAGCGTTGCGGACAGGGACGCAAACACCATATATTTT. Translation gives CSVADRDANTIYF. The chain has TRBV29-1 and TRBJ1-3; 8 nucleotides match TRBD1. The CDR3 is 13 residues long. Germline-derived CDR1 and CDR2 are SQVTM and ANQGSEA. After removal of 4 bases from V and 6 bases from J, the junction contained 5 bases not matched to a gene.

V and J are TRBV5-1 and TRBJ2-1, with D possibly TRBD2 on 6 matching bases. V was pared by 3 bases and J by 2 bases, with 12 bases between. CDR1 is SGHRS and CDR2 is YFSETQ in the germline V gene. This CDR3 has 15 amino acids. Here the CDR3 DNA reads TGCGCCAGCAGCTCGTACGGCGGGACCTACAATGAGCAGTTCTTC. It specifies CASSSYGGTYNEQFF.

V is TRBV30 and J is TRBJ1-6, with no clear D. Trimming pared 2 bases from V and 4 bases from J, leaving 9 bases between. This CDR3 spans 14 amino acids. Germline V lookup: CDR1 GTSNPN, CDR2 SVGIG (reference sequence). CDR3 loop: CAWSLGRYNSPLHF. The CDR3 DNA reads TGTGCCTGGAGTCTAGGGAGATATAATTCACCCCTCCACTTT.

This chain uses TRBV5-4 with TRBJ1-4, with D unclear. The CDR3 runs 14 residues. V shed 3 bases and J shed 5 bases, with 11 bases lying between them. Germline CDR1 SGHNT, CDR2 YYREEE (reference sequence). CDR3 residues: CASSSGLTNEKLFF. The CDR3 nucleotides are TGTGCCAGCAGCTCAGGACTGACCAATGAAAAACTGTTTTTT.

V usage is TRBV27 and J usage is TRBJ2-1; D is possibly TRBD2 (6 bases). Germline V gene lookup returns CDR1 MNHEY and CDR2 SMNVEV (reference sequence). This CDR3 is 13 amino acids long. Trimming pared 8 bases from V and 7 bases from J, leaving 15 bases between. Here the CDR3 DNA reads TGTGCCAGCGGACTAACCATTTCAAATGAGCAGTTCTTC. It is translated as CASGLTISNEQFF.

The genes are TRBV27 and TRBJ2-5; 10 positions agree with TRBD2. J was trimmed by 7 bases and V by 0 bases; bases with no gene match: 11. The CDR3 contains 17 residues. Germline V gene lookup returns CDR1 MNHEY and CDR2 SMNVEV (reference sequence). The CDR3 DNA is TGTGCCAGCAGTTTATCGCAAGGGACTAGCGATTTCCGGACCCAGTACTTC. The encoded protein is CASSLSQGTSDFRTQYF.

The chain employs TRBV19 and TRBJ2-2; TRBD1 aligns across 12 bases. Germline V gene lookup returns CDR1 LNHDA and CDR2 SQIVND (reference sequence). The length of the CDR3 is 14 residues. With V trimmed by 9 bases and J by 3 bases, 2 bases remained unmatched. This CDR3 is CASGTGGHTGELFF. The CDR3 DNA reads as TGTGCCAGCGGGACAGGGGGCCACACCGGGGAGCTGTTTTTT. The full variable domain, rest sourced from reference TRBV19 and TRBJ2-2, is DGGITQSPKYLFRKEGQNVTLSCEQNLNHDAMYWYRQDPGQGLRLIYYSQIVNDFQKGDIAEGYSVSREKKESFPLTVTSAQKNPTAFYLCASGTGGHTGELFFGEGSRLTVL.

This chain connects TRBV7-8 to TRBJ2-7; unclear D gene. Germline values: CDR1 SGHVS, CDR2 FQNEAQ. The CDR3 has 15 amino acids. Trimming removed 1 base at V and 4 bases at J, with 14 bases between. The chain's CDR3 is CASSLGQDHRYEQYF. The CDR3 nucleotides are TGTGCCAGCAGCTTAGGGCAGGATCACCGTTACGAGCAGTACTTC.

The V gene is TRBV5-1, the J gene TRBJ2-1; possibly TRBD2 for D (6 bases). The CDR3 is 14 residues long. Trimming cost V 1 base and J 3 bases, with 8 bases left between them. Germline CDR1 and CDR2: SGHRS and YFSETQ. CDR3 sequence reads: CASSLSGDYNEQFF. The CDR3 nucleotides read TGCGCCAGCAGCTTGTCGGGAGACTACAATGAGCAGTTCTTC.